This is a list of T cell receptor beta chains from one sample in a study of blood T cell repertoires in COVID-19. Produced via immunoSEQ multiplex PCR; TCRdb's table is partial and in-frame only. The table lists some 150,000 clones, around 85% of them singletons. The sample comprised peripheral blood. These TCRs come from a woman aged 70 to 79 with acute or convalescent COVID-19. Each CDR3 is given with its conserved first and last residue. D genes are given only for firm matches.

TRBJ2-5	TRBD2	TRBV9	TGTGCCAGCAGCGTAGGAACAAGCGGGAGGCGCCTGGGAGAGACCCAGTACTTC	CASSVGTSGRRLGETQYF
TRBJ1-5	.	TRBV9	TGTGCCAGCAGCGCAACAGGCTTCAATCAGCCCCAGCATTTT	CASSATGFNQPQHF
TRBJ1-1	.	TRBV20-1	TGCAGTGCTCCGGGGAACACTGAAGCTTTCTTT	CSAPGNTEAFF
TRBJ1-2	TRBD1	TRBV9	TGTGCCAGCAGCGTAGGCCGGACAGGGGATGGCTACACCTTC	CASSVGRTGDGYTF
TRBJ2-1	.	TRBV7-3	TGTGCCAGCAGCTTACAACGGGGTTCCTACAATGAGCAGTTCTTC	CASSLQRGSYNEQFF
TRBJ2-3	.	TRBV28	TGTGCCAGCAGCCTTATTGCGACTAGCACAGATACGCAGTATTTT	CASSLIATSTDTQYF
TRBJ1-1	TRBD1	TRBV18	TGTGCCAGCTCCCAAGGACAGGGGTACACTGAAGCTTTCTTT	CASSQGQGYTEAFF
TRBJ1-2	.	TRBV14	TGTGCCAGCAGCCAACTTGGACAGAGGACGGGTGGCTACACCTTC	CASSQLGQRTGGYTF
TRBJ2-1	.	TRBV5-6	TGTGCCAGCAGCATGGGACACCGAGGGAATGAGCAGTTCTTC	CASSMGHRGNEQFF
TRBJ2-1	.	TRBV3-1/TRBV3-2	TGTGCCAGCAGCCGCTCGACTCCATCTCGGTCCTACAATGAGCAGTTCTTC	CASSRSTPSRSYNEQFF
TRBJ2-5	TRBD2	TRBV18	TGTGCCAGCTCACCACAACTAGCGGGGGGTGAGACCCAGTACTTC	CASSPQLAGGETQYF